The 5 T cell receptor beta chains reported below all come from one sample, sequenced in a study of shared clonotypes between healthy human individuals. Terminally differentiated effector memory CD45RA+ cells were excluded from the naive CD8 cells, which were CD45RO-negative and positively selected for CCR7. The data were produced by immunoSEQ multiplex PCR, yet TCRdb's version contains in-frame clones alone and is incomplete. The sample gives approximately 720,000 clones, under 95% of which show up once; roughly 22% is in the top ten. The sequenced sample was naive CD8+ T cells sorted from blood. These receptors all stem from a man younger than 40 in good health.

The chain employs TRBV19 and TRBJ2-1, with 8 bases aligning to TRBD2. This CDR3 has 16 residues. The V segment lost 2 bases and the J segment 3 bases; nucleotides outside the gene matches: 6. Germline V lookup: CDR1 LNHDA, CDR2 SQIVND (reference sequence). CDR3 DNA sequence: TGTGCCAGTAGTATAAATAGCGGGACGAACTACAATGAGCAGTTCTTC. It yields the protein CASSINSGTNYNEQFF.

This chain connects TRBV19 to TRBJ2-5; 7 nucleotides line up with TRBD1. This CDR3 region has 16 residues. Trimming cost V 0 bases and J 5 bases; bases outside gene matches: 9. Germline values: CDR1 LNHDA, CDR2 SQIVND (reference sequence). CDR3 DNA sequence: TGTGCCAGTAGTATAGATCAAGAGACAGGGCTGGAGACCCAGTACTTC. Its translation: CASSIDQETGLETQYF.

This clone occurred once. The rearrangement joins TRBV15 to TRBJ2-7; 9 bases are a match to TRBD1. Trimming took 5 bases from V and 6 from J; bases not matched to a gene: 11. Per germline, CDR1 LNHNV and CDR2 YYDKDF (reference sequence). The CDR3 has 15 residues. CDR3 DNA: TGTGCCACCAGCGAGACACAGGGGGCTTGGGGCGAGCAGTACTTC. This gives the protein CATSETQGAWGEQYF.

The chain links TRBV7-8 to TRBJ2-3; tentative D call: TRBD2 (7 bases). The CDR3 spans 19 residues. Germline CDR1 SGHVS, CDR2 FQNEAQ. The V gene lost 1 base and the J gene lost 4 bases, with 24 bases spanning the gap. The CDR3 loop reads CASSLVSPGGGRGSDTQYF. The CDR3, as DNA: TGTGCCAGCAGCTTAGTTTCCCCCGGGGGCGGGAGAGGGTCAGATACGCAGTATTTT. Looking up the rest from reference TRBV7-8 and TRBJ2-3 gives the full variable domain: GAGVSQSPRYKVAKRGQDVALRCDPISGHVSLFWYQQALGQGPEFLTYFQNEAQLDKSGLPSDRFFAERPEGSVSTLKIQRTQQEDSAVYLCASSLVSPGGGRGSDTQYFGPGTRLTVL.

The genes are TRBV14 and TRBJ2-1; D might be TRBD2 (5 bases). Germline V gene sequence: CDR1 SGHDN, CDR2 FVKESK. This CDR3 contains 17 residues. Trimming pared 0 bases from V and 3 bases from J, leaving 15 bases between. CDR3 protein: CASSQDRSGILYNEQFF. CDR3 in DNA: TGTGCCAGCAGCCAAGATCGATCGGGGATACTCTACAATGAGCAGTTCTTC.